These T cell receptor beta chains were read from a single sample in a study of T cell clonotyping in hematopoietic cell transplantation. Assay used: immunoSEQ multiplex PCR; TCRdb lists only in-frame clones, some missing. Of 45,000 or so clones in the sample, approximately 82% were seen once. The sequenced sample was peripheral blood mononuclear cells, obtained before stem cell transplant. Receptors were obtained from a man aged 60 to 69 with myelodysplastic syndrome. Some clones in this sample may be carry-over from other donors' samples. Each CDR3 is given without its conserved first and last residue.

V: TRBV29-1; CDR3: SVDRGNTEAF
V: TRBV15; CDR3: ATSGEGPQTTNEKLF
V: TRBV7-9; CDR3: ASSRPGSGTDTQY
V: TRBV29-1; CDR3: SVGTSGAARGEQF
V: TRBV30; CDR3: AWSKDRGYEQY
V: TRBV5-6; CDR3: ASSLQRKRGEKLF
V: TRBV7-9; CDR3: ASSFGQTTEAF
V: TRBV2; CDR3: ASRFTGITGELF
V: TRBV19; CDR3: ASSPPTQGGVAYGYT
V: TRBV5-8; CDR3: ASSSSLVAGSLPYNEQF
V: TRBV30; CDR3: AWSVLTGVLGMNTEAF
V: TRBV29-1; CDR3: SVEGQGGYGYT
V: TRBV19; CDR3: ASSTGGRETQY
V: TRBV6-1; CDR3: ASSGGQGKAYEQY
V: TRBV6-5; CDR3: ASRLLAGETQY
V: TRBV28; CDR3: ASSNGIYGYT
V: TRBV7-2; CDR3: ASSLDGGVSYEQY
V: TRBV6-5; CDR3: ASSYLAGSNQPQH
V: TRBV30; CDR3: AWSLGTSGGAGTGELF
V: TRBV5-1; CDR3: ASSLRTGGAQETQY
V: TRBV12-2; CDR3: ASRLAGGQPAQPQH
V: TRBV19; CDR3: ASSIVGQASHYGYT
V: TRBV19; CDR3: ASSILPQETQY
V: TRBV29-1; CDR3: SVEDSAKGYT
V: TRBV6-6; CDR3: ASSYSPGDQPQH
V: TRBV2; CDR3: ASSSGLIRGYT
V: TRBV5-1; CDR3: ASSFGGKETQY